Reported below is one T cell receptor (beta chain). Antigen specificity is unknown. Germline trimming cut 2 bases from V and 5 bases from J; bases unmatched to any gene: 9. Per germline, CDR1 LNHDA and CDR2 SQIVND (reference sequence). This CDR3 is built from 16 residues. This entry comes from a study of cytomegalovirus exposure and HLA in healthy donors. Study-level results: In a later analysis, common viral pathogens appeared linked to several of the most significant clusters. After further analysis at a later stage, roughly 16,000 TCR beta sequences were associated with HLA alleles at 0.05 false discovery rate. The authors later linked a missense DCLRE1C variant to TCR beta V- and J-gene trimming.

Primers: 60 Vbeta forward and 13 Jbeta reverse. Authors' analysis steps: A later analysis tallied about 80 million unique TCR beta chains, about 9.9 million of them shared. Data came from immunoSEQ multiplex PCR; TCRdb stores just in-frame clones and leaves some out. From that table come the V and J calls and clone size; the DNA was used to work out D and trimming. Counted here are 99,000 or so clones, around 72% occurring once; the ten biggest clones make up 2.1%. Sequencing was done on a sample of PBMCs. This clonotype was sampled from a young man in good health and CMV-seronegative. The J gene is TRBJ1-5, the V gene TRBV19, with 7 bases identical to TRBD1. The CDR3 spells CASSIRAQGEHQPQHF. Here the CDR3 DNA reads TGTGCCAGTAGTATAAGGGCGCAGGGGGAGCATCAGCCCCAGCATTTT.